This TCR beta chain was captured by sequencing in a study of cytomegalovirus exposure and HLA in healthy donors. Findings and limits, study-wide: Confirmation was obtained in vitro that a few CMV-associated chains are specific for CMV antigens. In a later analysis, first-cohort TCR clusters were found to tend to co-occur in the 90 to 150 validation repertoires. Altogether, 170 or so TCR beta chains were recorded as cytomegalovirus-associated.

Regarding this clone: Its specificity is not known.

Assay used: immunoSEQ multiplex PCR; TCRdb lists only in-frame clones, some missing. The sample yields 60,000 or so clones, roughly 94% seen once. The CDR3 extends over 14 amino acids. V lost 3 bases and J lost 7, with 15 bases in between. The germline V gene encodes CDR1 KGHSH and CDR2 LQKENI. This TCR derives from a man in his late teens or twenties in good health and CMV-seronegative. Sequenced material: PBMCs. The chain couples TRBV18 to TRBJ1-1; D not resolved. The CDR3 DNA is TGTGCCAGCTCACCGGAAAACCTACGGGGTGAAGCTTTCTTT. Translating it yields CASSPENLRGEAFF.